This TCR beta chain stems from a study of Graves' ophthalmopathy and Graves' hyperthyroidism. Germline V gene data show CDR1 as SNHLY and CDR2 as FYNNEI. V shed 8 bases and J shed 2 bases, with 12 bases lying between them. This CDR3 region has 13 residues. Study-level points and caveats: A majority of expanded thyroid clonotypes exceeding 0.001 frequency were likewise present in blood.

This clonotype was detected many times. Its antigen is not known. The TCR beta CDR3 regions underwent amplification from RNA transcripts. In the first round, RT-PCR was carried out with HTBI primers, and a multiplex PCR formed the second round. A single record per CDR3 protein comes from TCRdb applying MiXCR to the multiplex PCR reads. The sample has 580,000 or so distinct CDR3 sequences, about 35% seen once. This TCR was sampled from an adult man with Graves' hyperthyroidism. Sequencing was done on a sample of peripheral blood or thyroid tissue (not recorded which). The chain is built from TRBV2 and TRBJ1-2; D is possibly TRBD1 (5 bases). The CDR3: CASHDQGNYGYTF. The CDR3 coding sequence is TGTGCCAGCCATGACCAGGGAAACTATGGCTACACCTTC.